This T cell receptor beta chain was profiled in a study of T cell responses to AZD1222 COVID-19 vaccine. Study-wide results and limits: It was only six AZD1222 recipients who were seropositive at baseline. Among spike-specific TCRs, nearly half reportedly target unmutated variant regions.

A note on this clone: The antigen remains undetermined.

Sequencing was performed with immunoSEQ multiplex PCR; in TCRdb, only in-frame clones are kept and a portion is missing. The sample contains approximately 100,000 clones, just over 90% of which appear only once. There are 15 residues in the CDR3. In germline, CDR1 is SGHRS, CDR2 YFSETQ. After removal of 0 bases from V and 1 base from J, the junction contained 3 bases not matched to a gene. Sequencing was performed on peripheral blood, taken 28 days after the second AZD1222 dose. The source is an adult who received the AZD1222 COVID-19 vaccine. The rearrangement uses TRBV5-1 and TRBJ1-1; 7 nucleotides line up with TRBD1. The CDR3 sequence is CASSLADRSNTEAFF. The CDR3 DNA follows: TGCGCCAGCAGCTTGGCGGACAGGTCGAACACTGAAGCTTTCTTT.